This T cell receptor beta chain was retrieved from a study of human T cells and chemical hapten exposure. Overall study findings and caveats: DPC sensitization produced no change in TCRs with frequency above 1 in 1000. The formation of large CDR3 similarity clusters by expanded TCRs significantly exceeded that of controls.

Time point reported: pre-sensitization, week 0. Regarding treatment: therapeutic diphenylcyclopropenone sensitization with weekly scalp DPC. CDR1 and CDR2 (germline): MNHEY, SVGEGT. This CDR3 has 15 residues. V was shortened by 5 bases and J by 0 bases, with 11 bases between the two germline ends. For this clonotype: Its antigen is currently unknown.

TCRdb reprocessed the RACE reads with MiXCR, giving one entry per CDR3 protein. The table lists 300,000 to 450,000 distinct CDR3 sequences, approximately 5.8% of them singletons. The chain employs TRBV6-2 or TRBV6-3 and TRBJ2-1; D uncertain. The sequencing here drew on whole blood, taken in connection with sensitization to the hapten diphenylcyclopropenone (DPC). The clonotype was recovered from a woman in her late teens or twenties with alopecia areata. Some clones in this sample may be carry-over from other donors' samples. The CDR3 DNA follows: TGTGCCAGCAGTCCCGTCTTAAGCTCCTACAATGAGCAGTTCTTC. Amino acid sequence: CASSPVLSSYNEQFF.